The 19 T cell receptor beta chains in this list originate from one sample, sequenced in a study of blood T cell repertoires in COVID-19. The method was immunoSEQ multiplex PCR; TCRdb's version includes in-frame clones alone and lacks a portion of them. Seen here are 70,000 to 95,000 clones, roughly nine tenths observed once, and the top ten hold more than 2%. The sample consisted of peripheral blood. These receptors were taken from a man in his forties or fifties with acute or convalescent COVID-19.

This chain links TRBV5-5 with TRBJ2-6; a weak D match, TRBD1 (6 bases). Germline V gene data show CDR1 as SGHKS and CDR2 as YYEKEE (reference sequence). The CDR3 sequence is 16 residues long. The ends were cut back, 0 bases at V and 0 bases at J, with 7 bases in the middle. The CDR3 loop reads CASSLGGLSGANVLTF. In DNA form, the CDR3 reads TGTGCCAGCAGCTTGGGGGGGCTCTCTGGGGCCAACGTCCTGACTTTC.

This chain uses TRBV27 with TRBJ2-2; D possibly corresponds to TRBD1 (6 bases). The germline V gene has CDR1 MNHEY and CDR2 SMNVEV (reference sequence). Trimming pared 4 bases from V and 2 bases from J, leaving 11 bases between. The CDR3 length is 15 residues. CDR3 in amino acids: CASSWTVINTGELFF. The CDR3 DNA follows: TGTGCCAGCAGTTGGACAGTTATTAACACCGGGGAGCTGTTTTTT.

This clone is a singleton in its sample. Here the CDR3 DNA reads TGTGCCAGCAGCCAAGGGGGGGAGGGGTGGAATGAGCAGTTCTTC. Protein: CASSQGGEGWNEQFF. The chain employs TRBV3-1 (or the pseudogene TRBV3-2) and TRBJ2-1, with TRBD2 matching over 7 bases. CDR3 length: 15 amino acids. CDR1 LGHDT and CDR2 YNNKEL come from the germline V gene (reference sequence). The trim removed 1 base at V and 7 bases at J, leaving 7 bases unmatched.

In DNA form, the CDR3 reads TGTGCTAGTGGTTGGGGGCTAGTGGACAATGAGCAGTTCTTC. Translated: CASGWGLVDNEQFF. The V gene is TRBV12-5, the J gene TRBJ2-1, with D maybe TRBD1 (6 bases). Germline V gives CDR1 LGHNT, CDR2 FRNRAP. V dropped 4 bases and J dropped 5 bases, with 12 bases sitting between them. This CDR3 region has 14 residues. The whole variable domain, remainder taken from reference TRBV12-5 and TRBJ2-1, is DARVTQTPRHKVTEMGQEVTMRCQPILGHNTVFWYRQTMMQGLELLAYFRNRAPLDDSGMPKDRFSAEMPDATLATLKIQPSEPRDSAVYFCASGWGLVDNEQFFGPGTRLTVL.

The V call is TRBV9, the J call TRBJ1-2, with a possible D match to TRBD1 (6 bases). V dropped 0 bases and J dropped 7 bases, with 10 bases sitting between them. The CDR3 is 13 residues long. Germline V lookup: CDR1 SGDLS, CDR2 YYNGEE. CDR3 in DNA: TGTGCCAGCAGCGTAGTTGGGGGCGTTGGCTACACCTTC. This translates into CASSVVGGVGYTF.

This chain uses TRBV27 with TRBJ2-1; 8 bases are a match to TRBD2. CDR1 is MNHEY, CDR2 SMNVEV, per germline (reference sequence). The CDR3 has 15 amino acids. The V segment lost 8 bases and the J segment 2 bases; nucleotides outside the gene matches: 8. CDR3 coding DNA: TGTGCCAGCCGTCAGGGACTAGGGCCCTACAATGAGCAGTTCTTC. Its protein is CASRQGLGPYNEQFF.

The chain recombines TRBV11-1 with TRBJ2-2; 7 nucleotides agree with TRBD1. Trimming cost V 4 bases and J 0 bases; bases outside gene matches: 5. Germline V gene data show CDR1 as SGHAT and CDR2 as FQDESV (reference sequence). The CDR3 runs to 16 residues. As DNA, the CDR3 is TGTGCCAGCAGCTCCCAAACAGGGGCGAACACCGGGGAGCTGTTTTTT. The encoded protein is CASSSQTGANTGELFF.

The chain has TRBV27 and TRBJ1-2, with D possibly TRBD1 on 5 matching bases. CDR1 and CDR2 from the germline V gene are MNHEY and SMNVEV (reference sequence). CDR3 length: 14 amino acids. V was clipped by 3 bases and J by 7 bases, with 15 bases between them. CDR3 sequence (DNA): TGTGCCAGCAGTTTCGGAGGAGCCGGGGGTGGCTACACCTTC. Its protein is CASSFGGAGGGYTF.

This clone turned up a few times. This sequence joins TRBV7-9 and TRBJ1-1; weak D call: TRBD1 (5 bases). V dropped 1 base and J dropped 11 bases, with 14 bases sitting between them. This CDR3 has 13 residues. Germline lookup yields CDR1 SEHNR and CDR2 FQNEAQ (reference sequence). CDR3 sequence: CASSLVGQGWAFF. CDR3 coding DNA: TGTGCCAGCAGCTTAGTAGGCCAGGGTTGGGCTTTCTTT.

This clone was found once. The CDR3, as DNA: TGTGCCAGTAGTATGGGACATGCGTTCTCCTACGAGCAGTACTTC. This codes for CASSMGHAFSYEQYF. This chain links TRBV19 with TRBJ2-7; D perhaps matches TRBD1 (6 bases). This CDR3 spans 15 amino acids. Germline lookup yields CDR1 LNHDA and CDR2 SQIVND (reference sequence). The V end was cut by 3 bases, the J end by 0 bases, with 12 bases between.

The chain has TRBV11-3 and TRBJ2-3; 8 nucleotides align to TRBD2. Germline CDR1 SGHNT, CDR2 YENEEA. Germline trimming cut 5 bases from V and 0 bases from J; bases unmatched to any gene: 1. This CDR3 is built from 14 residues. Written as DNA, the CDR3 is TGTGCCAGCAGCCCGGGGGGGAGCACAGATACGCAGTATTTT. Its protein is CASSPGGSTDTQYF. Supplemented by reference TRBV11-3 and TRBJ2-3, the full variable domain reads EAGVVQSPRYKIIEKKQPVAFWCNPISGHNTLYWYLQNLGQGPELLIRYENEEAVDDSQLPKDRFSAERLKGVDSTLKIQPAELGDSAVYLCASSPGGSTDTQYFGPGTRLTVL.

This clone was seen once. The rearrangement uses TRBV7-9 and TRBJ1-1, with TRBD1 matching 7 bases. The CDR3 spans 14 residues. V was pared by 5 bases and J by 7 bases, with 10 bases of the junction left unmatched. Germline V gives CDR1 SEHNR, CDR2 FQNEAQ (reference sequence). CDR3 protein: CASSTWTGGNEAFF. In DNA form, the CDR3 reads TGTGCCAGCAGCACCTGGACAGGAGGAAATGAAGCTTTCTTT.

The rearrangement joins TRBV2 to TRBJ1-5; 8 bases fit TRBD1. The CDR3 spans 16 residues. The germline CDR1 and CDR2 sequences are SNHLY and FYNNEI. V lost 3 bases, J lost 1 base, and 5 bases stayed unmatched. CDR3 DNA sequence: TGTGCCAGCAGTGAGGACAGGGCGGGGAGCAATCAGCCCCAGCATTTT. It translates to CASSEDRAGSNQPQHF.

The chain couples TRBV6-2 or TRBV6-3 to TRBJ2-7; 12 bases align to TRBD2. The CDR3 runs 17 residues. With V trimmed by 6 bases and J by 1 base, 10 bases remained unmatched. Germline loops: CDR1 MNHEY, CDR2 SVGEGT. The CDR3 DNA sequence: TGTGCCAGCAGCCGCTCATCTAGCGGGGGGGGATCCTACGAGCAGTACGTC. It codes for CASSRSSSGGGSYEQYV.

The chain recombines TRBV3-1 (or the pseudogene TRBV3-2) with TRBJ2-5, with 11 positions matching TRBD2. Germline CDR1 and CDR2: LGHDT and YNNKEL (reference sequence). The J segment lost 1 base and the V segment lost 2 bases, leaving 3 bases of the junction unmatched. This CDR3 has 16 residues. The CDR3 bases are TGTGCCAGCAGCCAACGGACTAGCGGGCGCCAAGAGACCCAGTACTTC. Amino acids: CASSQRTSGRQETQYF.

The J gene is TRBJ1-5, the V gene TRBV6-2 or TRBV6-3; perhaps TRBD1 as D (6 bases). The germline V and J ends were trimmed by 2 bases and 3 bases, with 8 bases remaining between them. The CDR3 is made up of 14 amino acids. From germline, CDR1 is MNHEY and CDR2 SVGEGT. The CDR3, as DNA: TGTGCCAGCAGTTACGGGGGCACCAATCAGCCCCAGCATTTT. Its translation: CASSYGGTNQPQHF.

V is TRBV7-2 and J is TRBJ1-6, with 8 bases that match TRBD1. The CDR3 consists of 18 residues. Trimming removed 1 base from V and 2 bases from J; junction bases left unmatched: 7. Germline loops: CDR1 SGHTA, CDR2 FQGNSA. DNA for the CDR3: TGTGCCAGCAGCTTAGTAGGACAGGGTGGTGCCTATAATTCACCCCTCCACTTT. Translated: CASSLVGQGGAYNSPLHF.

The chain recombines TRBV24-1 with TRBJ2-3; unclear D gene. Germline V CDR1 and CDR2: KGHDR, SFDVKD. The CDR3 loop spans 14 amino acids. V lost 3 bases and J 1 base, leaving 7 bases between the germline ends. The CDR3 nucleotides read TGTGCCACCAGTGATGTTGTCGGCACAGATACGCAGTATTTT. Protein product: CATSDVVGTDTQYF.

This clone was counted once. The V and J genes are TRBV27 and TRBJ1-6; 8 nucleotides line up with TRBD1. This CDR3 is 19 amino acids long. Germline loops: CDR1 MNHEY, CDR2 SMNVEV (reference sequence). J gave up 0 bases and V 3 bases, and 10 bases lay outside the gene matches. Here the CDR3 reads CASSLLPGTGGSYNSPLHF. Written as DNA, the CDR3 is TGTGCCAGCAGTTTGCTCCCCGGGACAGGCGGCTCCTATAATTCACCCCTCCACTTT.